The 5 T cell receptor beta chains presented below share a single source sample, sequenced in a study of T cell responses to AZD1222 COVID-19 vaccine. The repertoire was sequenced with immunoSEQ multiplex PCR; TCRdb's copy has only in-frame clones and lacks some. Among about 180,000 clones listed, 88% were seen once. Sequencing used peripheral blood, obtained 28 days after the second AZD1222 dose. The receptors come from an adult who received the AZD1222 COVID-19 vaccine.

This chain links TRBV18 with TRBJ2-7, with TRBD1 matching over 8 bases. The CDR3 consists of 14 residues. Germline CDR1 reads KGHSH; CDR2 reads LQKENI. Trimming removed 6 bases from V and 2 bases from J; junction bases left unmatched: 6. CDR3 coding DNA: TGTGCCAGCTCTACAGGGGGGACCACCTACGAGCAGTACTTC. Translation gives CASSTGGTTYEQYF. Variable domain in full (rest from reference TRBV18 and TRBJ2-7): NAGVMQNPRHLVRRRGQEARLRCSPMKGHSHVYWYRQLPEEGLKFMVYLQKENIIDESGMPKERFSAEFPKEGPSILRIQQVVRGDSAAYFCASSTGGTTYEQYFGPGTRLTVT.

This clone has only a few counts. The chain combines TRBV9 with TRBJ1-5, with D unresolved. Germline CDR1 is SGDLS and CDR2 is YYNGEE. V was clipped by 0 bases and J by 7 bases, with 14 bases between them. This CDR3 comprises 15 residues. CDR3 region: CASSVGPEFRQPQHF. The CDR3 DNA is TGTGCCAGCAGCGTAGGCCCGGAATTTCGACAGCCCCAGCATTTT.

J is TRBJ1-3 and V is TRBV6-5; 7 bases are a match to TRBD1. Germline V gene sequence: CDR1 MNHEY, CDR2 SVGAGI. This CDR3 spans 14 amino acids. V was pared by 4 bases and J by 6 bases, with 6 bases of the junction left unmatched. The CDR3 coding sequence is TGTGCCAGCAGTTCGGACAGGCTTCTAAACACCATATATTTT. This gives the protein CASSSDRLLNTIYF.

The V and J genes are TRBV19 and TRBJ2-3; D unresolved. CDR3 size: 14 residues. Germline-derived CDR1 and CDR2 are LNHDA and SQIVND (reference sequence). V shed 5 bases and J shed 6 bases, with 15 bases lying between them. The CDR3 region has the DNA TGTGCCAGTAGTCTCTGGACCCGTTTTGATACGCAGTATTTT. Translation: CASSLWTRFDTQYF.

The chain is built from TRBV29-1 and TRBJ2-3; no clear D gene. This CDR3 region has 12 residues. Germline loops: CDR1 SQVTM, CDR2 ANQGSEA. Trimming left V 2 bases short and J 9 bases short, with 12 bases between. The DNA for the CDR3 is TGCAGCGTTGAACAGGTCCTAGAAACGCAGTATTTT. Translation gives CSVEQVLETQYF.